These 17 T cell receptor beta chains came from one sample sequenced in a study of CD8 T cells in Susac syndrome. It was with random hexamers that about 0.45 to 1 ug RNA was reverse transcribed. TCRdb recomputed calls from the immunoSEQ multiplex PCR reads with MiXCR, one row per CDR3 protein. The sample lists 120,000 to 150,000 distinct CDR3 sequences; 94% were seen once. The sequencing input was CD8+ T cells from PBMCs. The origin of the receptors is a human donor in good health.

The chain uses TRBV13 and TRBJ2-1; 12 bases fit TRBD1. Germline V lookup: CDR1 PRHDT, CDR2 FYEKMQ (reference sequence). Unmatched junction bases numbered 14, after V lost 10 bases and J lost 10 bases. There are 15 residues in the CDR3. The CDR3 loop is CATRDGTGGVREQFF. For the CDR3, the DNA is TGTGCCACCCGGGACGGGACAGGGGGCGTGAGGGAGCAGTTCTTC.

The chain joins TRBV5-6 to TRBJ2-7; D is possibly TRBD2 (5 bases). The length of the CDR3 is 14 residues. Germline V gives CDR1 SGHDT, CDR2 YYEEEE. Trimming shortened V by 0 bases and J by 2 bases, and 9 bases separated the two germline ends. The CDR3: CASSLEGVPYEQYF. CDR3 nucleotide sequence: TGTGCCAGCAGCTTGGAGGGAGTCCCCTACGAGCAGTACTTC.

The rearrangement joins TRBV11-2 to TRBJ2-3, with 11 bases aligning to TRBD1. Germline V gene data show CDR1 as SGHAT and CDR2 as FQNNGV. The V and J ends lost 7 bases and 2 bases, in that order; junction bases with no gene match: 8. The CDR3 runs to 16 residues. The CDR3 region has the DNA TGTGCCAGCATCCAAGGACAGGGGGCGATCACAGATACGCAGTATTTT. This codes for CASIQGQGAITDTQYF. The whole variable domain, filled in from reference TRBV11-2 and TRBJ2-3, reads EAGVAQSPRYKIIEKRQSVAFWCNPISGHATLYWYQQILGQGPKLLIQFQNNGVVDDSQLPKDRFSAERLKGVDSTLKIQPAKLEDSAVYLCASIQGQGAITDTQYFGPGTRLTVL.

The chain employs TRBV9 and TRBJ1-2; no clear D gene. Germline loops: CDR1 SGDLS, CDR2 YYNGEE. Deletions cut 4 bases from V and 6 bases from J, with 4 bases between. The CDR3 is 10 amino acids. The CDR3 DNA sequence: TGTGCCAGCAGCTCCCATGGCTACACCTTC. It yields the protein CASSSHGYTF.

The genes are TRBV27 and TRBJ2-7; TRBD2 matches 7 bases. Losses at the gene ends were 2 bases for V and 7 bases for J; bases not matched to a gene: 8. CDR3 size: 14 residues. Per the germline V gene, CDR1 is MNHEY and CDR2 is SMNVEV (reference sequence). In DNA form, the CDR3 reads TGTGCCAGCAGTTTAAAACGGGAGGTGAGGGAGCAGTACTTC. This encodes CASSLKREVREQYF.

V and J are TRBV2 and TRBJ1-5; D is unresolved. Trimming left V 3 bases short and J 4 bases short, with 4 bases between. The V gene's germline CDR1 is SNHLY and CDR2 FYNNEI. This CDR3 spans 12 amino acids. This CDR3 is CASSELNQPQHF. The CDR3 coding sequence is TGTGCCAGCAGTGAGCTGAATCAGCCCCAGCATTTT.

This rearrangement joins TRBV6-2 or TRBV6-3 to TRBJ2-7; D is unresolved. CDR1 is MNHEY and CDR2 is SVGEGT in the germline V gene. CDR3 length: 13 amino acids. Trimming took off 8 bases at V and 6 bases at J, with 17 bases between the two ends. CDR3: CASATQGNGEQYF. In nucleotides, the CDR3 is TGTGCCAGCGCAACGCAAGGGAATGGCGAGCAGTACTTC.

The chain combines TRBV13 with TRBJ2-7; perhaps TRBD2 as D (6 bases). From germline, CDR1 is PRHDT and CDR2 FYEKMQ (reference sequence). Between the trimmed V and J ends, which lost 7 bases and 4 bases, there was a span of 14 bases. CDR3 length: 13 amino acids. CDR3 nucleotide sequence: TGTGCCAGCACCTCCGGGGGTTCGTACGAGCAGTACTTC. This sequence encodes CASTSGGSYEQYF.

The rearrangement links TRBV29-1 to TRBJ2-1, with D perhaps being TRBD1 or TRBD2 (5 bases each). V was trimmed by 2 bases and J by 9 bases, leaving 20 bases between them. CDR1 and CDR2 from the germline V gene are SQVTM and ANQGSEA. The CDR3 consists of 15 residues. CDR3 residues: CSVEYPLYGASEQFF. CDR3 nucleotide sequence: TGCAGCGTTGAATATCCGCTGTACGGGGCCAGTGAGCAGTTCTTC.

V is TRBV7-3 and J is TRBJ1-5; TRBD1 agrees at 8 bases. The trim removed 5 bases at V and 6 bases at J, leaving 3 bases unmatched. This CDR3 region has 13 residues. The germline V gene encodes CDR1 SGHTA and CDR2 FQGTGA. In DNA, the CDR3 is TGTGCCAGCAGCGGACAGGGCGGTCAGCCCCAGCATTTT. Translated, it gives CASSGQGGQPQHF.

CDR3 sequence reads: CASSQGSVSSYNEQFF. The CDR3 DNA is TGCGCCAGCAGCCAAGGAAGCGTTAGCTCCTACAATGAGCAGTTCTTC. The rearrangement uses TRBV4-3 and TRBJ2-1; D ambiguous. This CDR3 has 16 amino acids. Germline CDR1 reads LGHNA; CDR2 reads YSLEER. Trimming removed 1 base at V and 0 bases at J, with 10 bases between.

This clonotype has only one observation. This sequence joins TRBV27 and TRBJ2-2; D may be TRBD2 (6 bases). With 6 bases removed from V and 0 bases from J, the gap between germline ends came to 8 bases. Germline V gives CDR1 MNHEY, CDR2 SMNVEV (reference sequence). The CDR3 has 14 residues. CDR3 amino acids: CASSGTSNTGELFF. CDR3 DNA sequence: TGTGCCAGCAGCGGGACTTCGAACACCGGGGAGCTGTTTTTT.

This chain joins TRBV4-1 and TRBJ2-1, with TRBD2 identical over 9 bases. This CDR3 has 13 residues. V lost 1 base, J lost 9 bases, and 1 base stayed unmatched. Germline V CDR1 and CDR2: MGHRA, YSYEKL. The CDR3 loop reads CASSQGLAAEQFF. In nucleotides, the CDR3 is TGCGCCAGCAGCCAAGGACTAGCGGCTGAGCAGTTCTTC.

The V and J genes are TRBV13 and TRBJ2-7; unclear D gene. Germline V gene sequence: CDR1 PRHDT, CDR2 FYEKMQ (reference sequence). Trimming took 1 base from V and 3 from J, leaving 4 bases between them. This CDR3 contains 12 residues. The CDR3 here is CASSLDDYEQYF. The CDR3 bases are TGTGCCAGCAGCTTAGACGACTACGAGCAGTACTTC.

This clonotype was detected a few times. The chain couples TRBV27 to TRBJ2-7; D not certain. The CDR3 is 12 residues long. V was pared by 3 bases and J by 6 bases, with 9 bases between. Germline V lookup: CDR1 MNHEY, CDR2 SMNVEV (reference sequence). The CDR3 nucleotides read TGTGCCAGCAGTTTTGGTGGGTCCGAGCAGTACTTC. This codes for CASSFGGSEQYF.

DNA of the CDR3: TGTGCCAGCAGCCAAGACCCTAGCGGGTTAAATGAGCAGTTCTTC. It encodes CASSQDPSGLNEQFF. The rearrangement uses TRBV3-1 and TRBJ2-1, with 8 nucleotides matching TRBD2. CDR3 size: 15 residues. Germline CDR1 and CDR2: LGHDT and YNNKEL (reference sequence). The V segment lost 0 bases and the J segment 7 bases; nucleotides outside the gene matches: 5.

The chain recombines TRBV18 with TRBJ2-1; 8 bases are shared with TRBD2. This CDR3 has 11 residues. Germline CDR1 and CDR2: KGHSH and LQKENI. V shed 8 bases, J shed 9 bases, and the junction held 3 bases outside the gene matches. The CDR3 is CASPAGGEQFF. CDR3 coding DNA: TGTGCCAGCCCTGCGGGAGGTGAGCAGTTCTTC. The entire variable domain, with the rest obtained from reference TRBV18 and TRBJ2-1, is as follows: NAGVMQNPRHLVRRRGQEARLRCSPMKGHSHVYWYRQLPEEGLKFMVYLQKENIIDESGMPKERFSAEFPKEGPSILRIQQVVRGDSAAYFCASPAGGEQFFGPGTRLTVL.